The next 28 T cell receptor beta chains were all read from a single sample in a study of OX40 agonist ivuxolimab in advanced cancers. Sequencing used immunoSEQ multiplex PCR; TCRdb keeps in-frame clones, though not all of them. The table has over 150,000 clones, approximately 94% seen once. This specimen was CD4+ or CD8+ T cells sorted from blood, taken in a trial of the OX40 agonist ivuxolimab. The receptors come from an adult with an advanced solid tumor such as melanoma, head and neck, liver or kidney cancer.

This rearrangement joins TRBV18 to TRBJ1-3, with 11 bases identical to TRBD1. Germline lookup yields CDR1 KGHSH and CDR2 LQKENI. The ends lost 1 base at V and 4 bases at J; junction bases unmatched: 12. This CDR3 is built from 19 residues. For the CDR3, the DNA is TGTGCCAGCTCACCACTCGTATCCGGGACAGGGGGATCCGGAAACACCATATATTTT. Its translation: CASSPLVSGTGGSGNTIYF. The whole variable domain, remainder taken from reference TRBV18 and TRBJ1-3, is NAGVMQNPRHLVRRRGQEARLRCSPMKGHSHVYWYRQLPEEGLKFMVYLQKENIIDESGMPKERFSAEFPKEGPSILRIQQVVRGDSAAYFCASSPLVSGTGGSGNTIYFGEGSWLTVV.

V usage is TRBV27 and J usage is TRBJ1-2, with a weak D call TRBD1 (6 bases). Germline loops: CDR1 MNHEY, CDR2 SMNVEV (reference sequence). V lost 4 bases and J lost 8, with 20 bases in between. CDR3 length: 15 residues. CDR3 nucleotides: TGTGCCAGCAGTTCGCGCGGGGGGCGAGTGGGCGGCTACACCTTC. The encoded protein is CASSSRGGRVGGYTF.

This chain links TRBV30 with TRBJ2-3; the match to TRBD2 covers 8 bases. The CDR3 has 15 amino acids. The junction had 8 bases not matched to a gene; V was cut back by 4 bases and J by 2 bases. Germline V gene sequence: CDR1 GTSNPN, CDR2 SVGIG (reference sequence). The CDR3 sequence: CAWMGTGGVTDTQYF. CDR3 nucleotides: TGTGCCTGGATGGGTACGGGAGGGGTCACAGATACGCAGTATTTT.

The rearrangement joins TRBV28 to TRBJ2-1; 8 nucleotides align to TRBD1. This CDR3 is built from 14 residues. V lost 2 bases and J lost 4; bases outside the gene matches: 1. Per the germline V gene, CDR1 is MDHEN and CDR2 is SYDVKM. CDR3 loop: CASSLGDRYNEQFF. The CDR3 region has the DNA TGTGCCAGCAGTTTAGGGGACAGGTACAATGAGCAGTTCTTC.

V and J are TRBV21-1 and TRBJ1-4; the table's D call, TRBD1, has no DNA check behind it. TRBV21-1 is termed a pseudogene. The length of the CDR3 is 10 residues. CDR3 amino acids: CASSKRDRPF. CDR3 bases: TGTGCCAGCAGCAAAAGGGACAGGCCTTTT.

CDR3 region: CASADDPNTEAFF. The DNA for the CDR3 is TGCGCCAGCGCGGATGACCCGAACACTGAAGCTTTCTTT. V is TRBV5-1 and J is TRBJ1-1; unclear D gene. Germline V gene lookup returns CDR1 SGHRS and CDR2 YFSETQ. The CDR3 is 13 amino acids. V was shortened by 7 bases and J by 1 base, with 11 bases between the two germline ends. Based on the CDR3 plus reference TRBV5-1 and TRBJ1-1, the full variable domain is KAGVTQTPRYLIKTRGQQVTLSCSPISGHRSVSWYQQTPGQGLQFLFEYFSETQRNKGNFPGRFSGRQFSNSRSEMNVSTLELGDSALYLCASADDPNTEAFFGQGTRLTVV.

The V gene is TRBV6-5, the J gene TRBJ2-7, with 7 nucleotides matching TRBD1. V gave up 8 bases and J gave up 7 bases; unmatched junction bases: 14. This CDR3 comprises 14 residues. Germline CDR1 MNHEY, CDR2 SVGAGI. The CDR3 loop is CASGSPRGPGEQYF. For the CDR3, the DNA is TGTGCCAGCGGATCCCCGAGGGGGCCGGGGGAGCAGTACTTC.

This chain joins TRBV12-5 and TRBJ2-3; D is unresolved. V dropped 9 bases and J dropped 5 bases, with 15 bases sitting between them. This CDR3 has 13 amino acids. The V gene's germline CDR1 is LGHNT and CDR2 FRNRAP. DNA for the CDR3: TGTGCTAGCGATCTACGATACTTAGATACGCAGTATTTT. This sequence encodes CASDLRYLDTQYF.

The gene calls are TRBV5-1 and TRBJ2-2; a weak D match, TRBD1 (5 bases). There are 15 residues in the CDR3. The V end was cut by 0 bases, the J end by 0 bases, with 6 bases between. Germline values: CDR1 SGHRS, CDR2 YFSETQ. The CDR3 DNA sequence: TGCGCCAGCAGCTTGGGGACATCGAACACCGGGGAGCTGTTTTTT. Protein product: CASSLGTSNTGELFF.

The rearrangement uses TRBV7-3 and TRBJ1-1, with a weak D call TRBD1 (5 bases). Germline V gene data show CDR1 as SGHTA and CDR2 as FQGTGA. The germline V and J ends were trimmed by 2 bases and 4 bases, with 8 bases remaining between them. This CDR3 is 13 amino acids long. This chain's CDR3 is CASSLGAGTEAFF. CDR3 sequence (DNA): TGTGCCAGCAGCTTAGGGGCAGGCACTGAAGCTTTCTTT.

This chain links TRBV6-5 with TRBJ1-2; 8 bases fit TRBD1. Per germline, CDR1 MNHEY and CDR2 SVGAGI. The CDR3 contains 14 residues. V was pared by 0 bases and J by 4 bases, with 1 base of the junction left unmatched. CDR3 sequence (DNA): TGTGCCAGCAGTTACTCTACAGGGGGCTATGGCTACACCTTC. The encoded protein is CASSYSTGGYGYTF.

This chain connects TRBV4-3 to TRBJ2-7; D is unresolved. The CDR3 has 13 residues. Germline-derived CDR1 and CDR2 are LGHNA and YSLEER. The V end lost 0 bases, the J end lost 9 bases, and 12 bases lay between the germline ends. The DNA of the CDR3 is TGCGCCAGCAGCCAAGAGAGGTGGTTAGGGCAGTACTTC. Residues: CASSQERWLGQYF.

The chain joins TRBV18 to TRBJ1-1; D gene unclear. This CDR3 comprises 12 residues. Germline assignment: CDR1 KGHSH and CDR2 LQKENI. V was pared by 5 bases and J by 1 base, with 5 bases between. CDR3 in amino acids: CASSSGNTEAFF. The DNA for the CDR3 is TGTGCCAGCTCAAGTGGGAACACTGAAGCTTTCTTT.

This chain connects TRBV5-1 to TRBJ2-6, with 8 bases matching TRBD1. Germline CDR1 is SGHRS and CDR2 is YFSETQ. This CDR3 has 14 residues. V lost 8 bases, J lost 2 bases, and 3 bases stayed unmatched. CDR3 sequence reads: CASAQGAGANVLTF. CDR3 coding DNA: TGCGCCAGTGCACAGGGGGCTGGGGCCAACGTCCTGACTTTC.

This chain uses TRBV5-1 with TRBJ1-1, with D unresolved. The V gene lost 3 bases and the J gene lost 1 base, with 7 bases spanning the gap. Per germline, CDR1 SGHRS and CDR2 YFSETQ. The CDR3 sequence is 13 residues long. Here the CDR3 reads CASSSERNTEAFF. The CDR3 coding sequence is TGCGCCAGCAGCTCCGAGAGGAACACTGAAGCTTTCTTT. The whole variable domain, remainder taken from reference TRBV5-1 and TRBJ1-1, is KAGVTQTPRYLIKTRGQQVTLSCSPISGHRSVSWYQQTPGQGLQFLFEYFSETQRNKGNFPGRFSGRQFSNSRSEMNVSTLELGDSALYLCASSSERNTEAFFGQGTRLTVV.

The chain recombines TRBV7-9 with TRBJ1-5; D may be TRBD1 (5 bases). Germline V CDR1 and CDR2: SEHNR, FQNEAQ (reference sequence). There are 16 residues in the CDR3. V was trimmed by 0 bases and J by 0 bases, leaving 9 bases between them. Here the CDR3 reads CASSLAGGSSNQPQHF. CDR3 sequence (DNA): TGTGCCAGCAGCTTAGCGGGGGGTAGTAGCAATCAGCCCCAGCATTTT.

The rearrangement links TRBV19 to TRBJ2-6; 11 bases match TRBD1. CDR3 size: 15 residues. V dropped 5 bases and J dropped 13; count of bases not matched to a gene: 10. Germline CDR1 LNHDA, CDR2 SQIVND (reference sequence). This CDR3 reads CASSARDRGAGVLTF. CDR3 nucleotide sequence: TGTGCCAGTAGTGCGCGGGACAGGGGGGCTGGGGTCCTGACTTTC.

This sequence joins TRBV4-1 and TRBJ1-4; 7 bases agree with TRBD1. The CDR3 loop spans 14 amino acids. Germline assignment: CDR1 MGHRA and CDR2 YSYEKL. The V gene end was trimmed by 4 bases and the J gene end by 4 bases; junction bases not matched to a gene: 3. The DNA for the CDR3 is TGCGCCAGCAGCCGGGGACAGTTTAATGAAAAACTGTTTTTT. Translated: CASSRGQFNEKLFF.

On this clone itself: This same CDR3 is encoded by further DNA sequences in the sample. V gene TRBV18 combines with J gene TRBJ2-5, with D uncertain. In germline, CDR1 is KGHSH, CDR2 LQKENI. Trimming pared 0 bases from V and 1 base from J, leaving 3 bases between. This CDR3 has 13 residues. CDR3 loop: CASSPPGQETQYF. The DNA of the CDR3 is TGTGCCAGCTCACCACCGGGCCAAGAGACCCAGTACTTC.

The chain uses TRBV11-2 and TRBJ2-3; D gene ambiguous. V lost 8 bases, J lost 4 bases, and 13 bases lay in between. CDR3 size: 13 residues. CDR1 and CDR2 (germline): SGHAT, FQNNGV. The CDR3 bases are TGTGCCAGCTCTATGAGCCTCCCAGATACGCAGTATTTT. Translation gives CASSMSLPDTQYF. Based on the CDR3 plus reference TRBV11-2 and TRBJ2-3, the full variable domain is EAGVAQSPRYKIIEKRQSVAFWCNPISGHATLYWYQQILGQGPKLLIQFQNNGVVDDSQLPKDRFSAERLKGVDSTLKIQPAKLEDSAVYLCASSMSLPDTQYFGPGTRLTVL.

The chain links TRBV27 to TRBJ1-2; D gene unclear. This CDR3 is 14 amino acids long. Germline assignment: CDR1 MNHEY and CDR2 SMNVEV (reference sequence). Trimming removed 5 bases at V and 4 bases at J, with 14 bases between. The CDR3 protein is CASSLTGLPYGYTF. Written as DNA, the CDR3 is TGTGCCAGCAGTCTTACGGGCCTACCCTATGGCTACACCTTC.

J is TRBJ2-1 and V is TRBV29-1, with 11 bases matching TRBD1. This CDR3 has 14 residues. The V gene end was trimmed by 7 bases and the J gene end by 2 bases; junction bases not matched to a gene: 4. The germline V gene has CDR1 SQVTM and CDR2 ANQGSEA. CDR3 in amino acids: CSARTGGPYNEQFF. The CDR3 nucleotides read TGCAGCGCCCGGACAGGGGGCCCCTACAATGAGCAGTTCTTC.

The V call is TRBV5-1, the J call TRBJ2-3; tentatively, D is TRBD2 (6 bases). Germline V gives CDR1 SGHRS, CDR2 YFSETQ. CDR3 length: 16 amino acids. V was clipped by 0 bases and J by 6 bases, with 17 bases between them. In DNA form, the CDR3 reads TGCGCCAGCAGCTTGGAGCCTAGCGCCCTCGCGGATACGCAGTATTTT. It yields the protein CASSLEPSALADTQYF.

V usage is TRBV4-1 and J usage is TRBJ1-3, with D possibly TRBD1 on 6 matching bases. The ends were cut back, 0 bases at V and 4 bases at J, with 10 bases in the middle. Germline CDR1 is MGHRA and CDR2 is YSYEKL. This CDR3 has 15 residues. DNA for the CDR3: TGCGCCAGCAGCCAAGACTCAGGGGACGGAAACACCATATATTTT. Translating gives CASSQDSGDGNTIYF.

This chain uses TRBV20-1 with TRBJ1-5; no clear D gene. Trimming removed 6 bases from V and 6 bases from J, with 6 bases in between. The V gene's germline CDR1 is DFQATT and CDR2 SNEGSKA (reference sequence). This CDR3 spans 10 amino acids. Here the CDR3 reads CSAGSQPQHF. The CDR3 DNA sequence: TGCAGTGCGGGAAGTCAGCCCCAGCATTTT.

The chain recombines TRBV10-1 with TRBJ2-7; 7 bases are a match to TRBD1. With 4 bases clipped from V and 2 bases from J, the junction kept 5 bases outside the gene matches. The CDR3 spans 14 residues. Germline assignment: CDR1 WNHNN and CDR2 SYGVQD (reference sequence). The CDR3, as DNA: TGCGCCAGCAGTGGACAGGGAATCCCCTACGAGCAGTACTTC. Protein sequence: CASSGQGIPYEQYF.

This chain links TRBV18 with TRBJ1-1; no reliable D call. The CDR3 length is 13 residues. Between the trimmed V and J ends, which lost 3 bases and 8 bases, there was a span of 13 bases. Looked up from germline, CDR1 is KGHSH and CDR2 is LQKENI. The chain's CDR3 is CASSPDRVSEAFF. DNA for the CDR3: TGTGCCAGCTCACCCGACCGGGTTTCGGAAGCTTTCTTT.

The rearrangement joins TRBV4-2 to TRBJ1-4; TRBD1 matches 8 bases. CDR1 is LGHNA and CDR2 is YNFKEQ in the germline V gene. The CDR3 is 16 residues long. Germline trimming cut 4 bases from V and 0 bases from J; bases unmatched to any gene: 4. This CDR3 is CASSRADRATNEKLFF. CDR3 DNA sequence: TGTGCCAGCAGCCGCGCGGACAGGGCAACTAATGAAAAACTGTTTTTT.